These 28 T cell receptor beta chains originate from one sample sequenced in a study of Ad26.COV2.S vaccination and SARS-CoV-2 variants. The treatment denotes: 15 to 20 received Ad26.COV2.S at low or high dose, single or two shots; 5 received placebo; per-sample allocation not given. Following the first vaccine or placebo injection, samples were taken on day 63. Sequencing used immunoSEQ multiplex PCR; TCRdb keeps in-frame clones, though not all of them. The table lists 400,000 to 450,000 clones, about 90% of them singletons. The specimen comprised peripheral blood, sampled in a trial of Ad26.COV2.S vaccine versus placebo. The receptors stem from a person between 18 and 65 years old who received the Ad26.COV2.S COVID-19 vaccine or a placebo.

The rearrangement uses TRBV18 and TRBJ2-1; a possible D gene is TRBD2 (6 bases). The ends were cut back, 3 bases at V and 5 bases at J, with 8 bases in the middle. The CDR3 spans 13 residues. The V gene's germline CDR1 is KGHSH and CDR2 LQKENI. CDR3 sequence (DNA): TGTGCCAGCTCACCGGGACTTGACAATGAGCAGTTCTTC. It is translated as CASSPGLDNEQFF.

The rearrangement links TRBV14 to TRBJ2-7; D is perhaps TRBD2 (6 bases). Deletions cut 4 bases from V and 1 base from J, with 14 bases between. This CDR3 is 15 amino acids long. Looked up from germline, CDR1 is SGHDN and CDR2 is FVKESK. CDR3 DNA: TGTGCCAGCAGCCGCCGAATGCGGGGATCCTACGAGCAGTACTTC. Translating gives CASSRRMRGSYEQYF. The full variable domain, in which reference TRBV14 and TRBJ2-7 provide the parts outside the CDR3, is EAGVTQFPSHSVIEKGQTVTLRCDPISGHDNLYWYRRVMGKEIKFLLHFVKESKQDESGMPNNRFLAERTGGTYSTLKVQPAELEDSGVYFCASSRRMRGSYEQYFGPGTRLTVT.

This clone was seen just once. The chain combines TRBV6-5 with TRBJ2-7, with a weak D call TRBD1 (6 bases). V lost 5 bases to trimming and J lost 6 bases, with 14 bases between them. CDR3 length: 13 amino acids. Germline-derived CDR1 and CDR2 are MNHEY and SVGAGI. As DNA, the CDR3 is TGTGCCAGCAGTCTAACAGGGTCGAGCGAGCAGTACTTC. Protein product: CASSLTGSSEQYF.

This clone was picked up a small number of times. The chain is built from TRBV3-1 (or the pseudogene TRBV3-2) and TRBJ2-1; D is unclear. V gave up 8 bases and J gave up 8 bases, with 16 bases separating them. Germline loops: CDR1 LGHDT, CDR2 YNNKEL (reference sequence). The CDR3 is made up of 13 amino acids. The CDR3 DNA reads TGTGCCAGCGGAGCGTTAGCTCGGGATGAGCAGTTCTTC. Protein product: CASGALARDEQFF.

The V call is TRBV6-2 or TRBV6-3, the J call TRBJ2-4; D remains ambiguous. V gave up 5 bases and J gave up 8 bases, with 22 bases separating them. The CDR3 spans 16 residues. Germline CDR1 reads MNHEY; CDR2 reads SVGEGT. This CDR3 reads CASSHTESGLGYIQYF. The CDR3, as DNA: TGTGCCAGCAGTCACACAGAATCGGGCCTAGGGTACATTCAGTACTTC.

This chain connects TRBV6-2 or TRBV6-3 to TRBJ1-1; D remains unclear. V was clipped by 2 bases and J by 1 base, with 17 bases between them. CDR1 is MNHEY, CDR2 SVGEGT, per germline. The CDR3 is 17 amino acids. CDR3 sequence: CASSYRVVDGPNTEAFF. Written as DNA, the CDR3 is TGTGCCAGCAGTTACCGTGTGGTTGACGGTCCGAACACTGAAGCTTTCTTT.

In regard to this clone: At one boundary the junction diverges from the germline segment, which might be a read error. In nucleotides, the CDR3 is TGTGCCACCGGCAGGGACAATGAGCAGTTCTTC. Translated: CATGRDNEQFF. V is TRBV15 and J is TRBJ2-1; possibly TRBD1 for D (5 bases). The CDR3 consists of 11 residues. The V gene's germline CDR1 is LNHNV and CDR2 YYDKDF (reference sequence).

This chain joins TRBV5-4 and TRBJ2-1; the D gene is possibly TRBD2 (6 bases). The length of the CDR3 is 16 residues. Trimming shortened V by 4 bases and J by 6 bases, and 20 bases separated the two germline ends. The germline gives CDR1 SGHNT, CDR2 YYREEE (reference sequence). The CDR3 reads CASSQSAAGKGNEQFF. The CDR3 DNA reads as TGTGCCAGCAGCCAGTCCGCTGCGGGGAAAGGCAATGAGCAGTTCTTC.

The V and J genes are TRBV4-1 and TRBJ2-3; D unresolved. This CDR3 comprises 13 residues. The germline V gene encodes CDR1 MGHRA and CDR2 YSYEKL. Trimming left V 2 bases short and J 4 bases short, with 7 bases between. In DNA, the CDR3 is TGCGCCAGCAGCCAACAGCAACCAGATACGCAGTATTTT. This translates into CASSQQQPDTQYF.

V gene TRBV5-1 combines with J gene TRBJ1-1, with no clear D. The V gene lost 1 base and the J gene lost 0 bases, with 10 bases spanning the gap. The CDR3 loop spans 15 amino acids. The germline CDR1 and CDR2 sequences are SGHRS and YFSETQ. This CDR3 reads CASSLPETMNTEAFF. In DNA, the CDR3 is TGCGCCAGCAGCTTGCCGGAGACCATGAACACTGAAGCTTTCTTT.

The rearrangement links TRBV6-6 to TRBJ1-1; no reliable D call. Trimming removed 2 bases from V and 3 bases from J, with 10 bases in between. There are 14 residues in the CDR3. Germline V lookup: CDR1 MNHNY, CDR2 SVGAGI (reference sequence). This chain's CDR3 is CASSYGELDTEAFF. As DNA, the CDR3 is TGTGCCAGCAGTTACGGGGAGTTGGACACTGAAGCTTTCTTT.

This chain connects TRBV3-1 (or the pseudogene TRBV3-2) to TRBJ2-7, with 12 bases that match TRBD1. The trim removed 4 bases at V and 5 bases at J, leaving 9 bases unmatched. CDR3 length: 16 residues. CDR1 is LGHDT, CDR2 YNNKEL, per germline (reference sequence). The DNA for the CDR3 is TGTGCCAGCAGCCTGCGGGACAGGGGGCGCTTGAACGAGCAGTACTTC. Translation gives CASSLRDRGRLNEQYF.

J is TRBJ2-7 and V is TRBV7-2; the D is unclear. Per germline, CDR1 SGHTA and CDR2 FQGNSA. V lost 1 base and J lost 0, with 4 bases in between. This CDR3 is built from 13 residues. DNA of the CDR3: TGTGCCAGCAGCTTAGGCCACTCCTACGAGCAGTACTTC. Translating it yields CASSLGHSYEQYF.

The chain is built from TRBV6-5 and TRBJ2-3; D may be TRBD1 (6 bases). The CDR3 is made up of 14 amino acids. Germline V lookup: CDR1 MNHEY, CDR2 SVGAGI. Trimming pared 3 bases from V and 6 bases from J, leaving 13 bases between. DNA for the CDR3: TGTGCCAGCAGTTATTACTTCCAGGGGGATACGCAGTATTTT. Its protein is CASSYYFQGDTQYF.

V usage is TRBV19 and J usage is TRBJ2-5, with D maybe TRBD1 (6 bases). Trimming shortened V by 5 bases and J by 2 bases, and 21 bases separated the two germline ends. CDR3 length equals 17 residues. Germline V gene lookup returns CDR1 LNHDA and CDR2 SQIVND (reference sequence). The CDR3 DNA sequence: TGTGCCAGTAGTCGTGCCCAAAGACAGGAACCACAAGAGACCCAGTACTTC. It encodes CASSRAQRQEPQETQYF.

This clone was seen a handful of times. The V and J genes are TRBV28 and TRBJ2-3; D not certain. Trimming removed 5 bases from V and 2 bases from J, with 17 bases in between. The V gene's germline CDR1 is MDHEN and CDR2 SYDVKM. There are 16 residues in the CDR3. CDR3 sequence (DNA): TGTGCCAGCAGTCGATACACGGTCACCCACACAGATACGCAGTATTTT. As protein: CASSRYTVTHTDTQYF.

CDR3 in amino acids: CASSEQANYGYTF. The CDR3 region has the DNA TGTGCCAGCAGTGAACAGGCTAACTATGGCTACACCTTC. The chain employs TRBV2 and TRBJ1-2, with D unclear. The CDR3 is made up of 13 amino acids. Per germline, CDR1 SNHLY and CDR2 FYNNEI. Deletions cut 2 bases from V and 0 bases from J, with 4 bases between.

CDR3 bases: TGTGCCACCGCGGACCCGCCGCCGTACGAGCAGTACTTC. It yields the protein CATADPPPYEQYF. V is TRBV19 and J is TRBJ2-7; D remains unclear. From germline, CDR1 is LNHDA and CDR2 SQIVND (reference sequence). This CDR3 region has 13 residues. Trimming removed 10 bases at V and 4 bases at J, with 17 bases between.

Comments on this clone: Other DNA sequences of this sample code for an identical CDR3. The rearrangement uses TRBV29-1 and TRBJ2-5; no reliable D call. CDR3 size: 10 residues. Trimming shortened V by 4 bases and J by 4 bases, and 4 bases separated the two germline ends. CDR1 and CDR2 (germline): SQVTM, ANQGSEA. For the CDR3, the DNA is TGCAGCGTTGGGTTAGAGACCCAGTACTTC. This sequence encodes CSVGLETQYF. The whole variable domain, filled in from reference TRBV29-1 and TRBJ2-5, reads SAVISQKPSRDICQRGTSLTIQCQVDSQVTMMFWYRQQPGQSLTLIATANQGSEATYESGFVIDKFPISRPNLTFSTLTVSNMSPEDSSIYLCSVGLETQYFGPGTRLLVL.

The chain links TRBV9 to TRBJ2-1; 9 bases are shared with TRBD2. J lost 4 bases, V lost 0 bases, and 5 bases had no gene match. The V gene's germline CDR1 is SGDLS and CDR2 YYNGEE. CDR3 length: 16 amino acids. The CDR3 protein is CASSVVGREGYNEQFF. Here the CDR3 DNA reads TGTGCCAGCAGCGTAGTTGGGCGGGAGGGTTACAATGAGCAGTTCTTC.

The V call is TRBV5-1, the J call TRBJ2-3; TRBD1 matches at 7 bases. V was clipped by 3 bases and J by 0 bases; unmatched bases: 7. Per the germline V gene, CDR1 is SGHRS and CDR2 is YFSETQ. CDR3 length equals 16 residues. The CDR3 reads CASSSRQGTSTDTQYF. CDR3 coding DNA: TGCGCCAGCAGCTCACGACAGGGTACCAGCACAGATACGCAGTATTTT.

This clone was counted a single time. This chain joins TRBV30 and TRBJ2-6; D is unclear. Germline CDR1 GTSNPN, CDR2 SVGIG (reference sequence). The length of the CDR3 is 13 residues. V lost 4 bases to trimming and J lost 5 bases, with 9 bases between them. The CDR3 DNA reads as TGTGCCTGGAAAGGATATCGGGCCAACGTCCTGACTTTC. It specifies CAWKGYRANVLTF.

J is TRBJ2-5 and V is TRBV4-2; 7 bases are a match to TRBD2. Trimming removed 1 base from V and 5 bases from J; junction bases left unmatched: 7. Germline CDR1 is LGHNA and CDR2 is YNFKEQ. There are 15 residues in the CDR3. Written as DNA, the CDR3 is TGTGCCAGCAGCCAAGCTCGCCCCGGGAGGGAGACCCAGTACTTC. Amino acid sequence: CASSQARPGRETQYF.

This chain joins TRBV24-1 and TRBJ2-3; D not resolved. Trimming shortened V by 0 bases and J by 2 bases, and 5 bases separated the two germline ends. Germline V gives CDR1 KGHDR, CDR2 SFDVKD. CDR3 length: 14 amino acids. The CDR3 DNA is TGTGCCACCAGTGATTTGGTCCACACAGATACGCAGTATTTT. As protein: CATSDLVHTDTQYF.

Here the CDR3 reads CASSAPSGSSYEQYF. In DNA form, the CDR3 reads TGTGCCAGCAGCGCCCCTAGCGGGAGCTCCTACGAGCAGTACTTC. The J gene is TRBJ2-7, the V gene TRBV7-9; 10 bases align to TRBD2. The CDR3 is 15 amino acids. Germline CDR1 SEHNR, CDR2 FQNEAQ (reference sequence). V lost 5 bases, J lost 0 bases, and 4 bases stayed unmatched. The variable domain in full, completed from reference TRBV7-9 and TRBJ2-7, reads DTGVSQNPRHKITKRGQNVTFRCDPISEHNRLYWYRQTLGQGPEFLTYFQNEAQLEKSRLLSDRFSAERPKGSFSTLEIQRTEQGDSAMYLCASSAPSGSSYEQYFGPGTRLTVT.

The chain links TRBV5-6 to TRBJ2-5; 11 bases align to TRBD2. Germline CDR1 and CDR2: SGHDT and YYEEEE. The CDR3 is 15 residues long. Losses at the gene ends were 2 bases for V and 4 bases for J; bases not matched to a gene: 4. This CDR3 reads CASSFKTSGTETQYF. The CDR3 region has the DNA TGTGCCAGCAGCTTCAAGACTAGCGGGACAGAGACCCAGTACTTC.

This clone was recorded a few times. The gene calls are TRBV6-1 and TRBJ2-7, with D possibly being TRBD1 or TRBD2 (6 bases each). Germline V lookup: CDR1 MNHNS, CDR2 SASEGT. Trimming took off 2 bases at V and 2 bases at J, with 13 bases between the two ends. This CDR3 is 15 amino acids long. This chain's CDR3 is CASSENDGGPYEQYF. CDR3 DNA: TGTGCCAGCAGTGAAAATGATGGGGGGCCCTACGAGCAGTACTTC.

This clone was counted between two and nine times. The V call is TRBV11-2, the J call TRBJ2-1; no reliable D call. CDR1 is SGHAT and CDR2 is FQNNGV in the germline V gene. Trimming removed 0 bases from V and 9 bases from J, with 12 bases in between. The CDR3 sequence is 14 residues long. Here the CDR3 reads CASSLDSPAFEQFF. Written as DNA, the CDR3 is TGTGCCAGCAGCTTAGATTCACCGGCTTTTGAGCAGTTCTTC.